This T cell receptor beta chain was profiled in a study of blood T cell repertoires in COVID-19. Turning to the study itself: Sites in the United States, Italy and Spain provided acute and convalescent COVID-19 samples. PBMCs, B-cell-depleted T cells, or T cells provided the cDNA or gDNA that made up the material.

Authors' analysis steps: Amplified reference gene primers provided the basis for estimating nucleated cell counts. Sequencing used immunoSEQ multiplex PCR; TCRdb keeps in-frame clones, though not all of them. Clonal size and the V and J genes are those of that table, whereas D and trimming came from the DNA. The sample contains around 320,000 clones, roughly 87% of which appear only once. This CDR3 region has 16 residues. Deletions cut 1 base from V and 1 base from J, with 13 bases between. Germline V gene data show CDR1 as KGHSH and CDR2 as LQKENI. The sample taken for sequencing was peripheral blood. This chain joins TRBV18 and TRBJ1-1; possible D gene TRBD1, 5 bases. The TCR originated in a man younger than 35 with active or convalescent COVID-19. The DNA for the CDR3 is TGTGCCAGCTCACCACAGTTAAGGGGTCAGAACACTGAAGCTTTCTTT. Translation gives CASSPQLRGQNTEAFF.